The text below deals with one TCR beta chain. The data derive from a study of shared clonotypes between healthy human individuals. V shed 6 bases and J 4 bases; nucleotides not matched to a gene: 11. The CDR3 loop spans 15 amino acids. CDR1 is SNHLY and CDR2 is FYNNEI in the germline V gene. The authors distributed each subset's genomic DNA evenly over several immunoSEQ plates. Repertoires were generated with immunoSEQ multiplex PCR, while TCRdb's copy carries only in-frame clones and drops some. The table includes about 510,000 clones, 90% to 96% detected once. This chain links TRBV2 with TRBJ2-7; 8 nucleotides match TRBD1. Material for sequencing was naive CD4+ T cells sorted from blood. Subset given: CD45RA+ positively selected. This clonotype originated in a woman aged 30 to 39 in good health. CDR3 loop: CASRRSGTGLYEQYF. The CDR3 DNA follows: TGTGCCAGCAGACGCTCCGGGACAGGCCTATACGAGCAGTACTTC.